The 14 T cell receptor beta chains below all came from one sample that was sequenced in a study of T-cell reconstitution after alpha-beta-depleted transplantation in children. The authors prepared the TCRbeta library with unique molecular identifiers. MiXCR, applied by TCRdb to the PCR reads, yields one record per CDR3 protein. The sample includes 380,000 or so distinct CDR3 sequences, about 14% of them seen just once. Sequencing was performed on PBMCs, taken from the stem cell graft. The receptors originated from a human donor who donated a stem cell graft to a child with Fanconi anemia.

This clonotype was observed a handful of times. This chain links TRBV7-9 with TRBJ1-1; tentatively, D is TRBD1 (6 bases). This CDR3 has 16 residues. Per the germline V gene, CDR1 is SEHNR and CDR2 is FQNEAQ (reference sequence). The ends were cut back, 3 bases at V and 2 bases at J, with 16 bases in the middle. CDR3 nucleotide sequence: TGTGCCAGCAGCTTTGACGGTCGCAGGGGTAACACTGAAGCTTTCTTT. Amino acid sequence: CASSFDGRRGNTEAFF.

This clonotype was recorded a few times. The chain couples TRBV30 to TRBJ1-5; D is perhaps TRBD1 (6 bases). Trimming removed 1 base from V and 4 bases from J, with 11 bases in between. The CDR3 is 14 residues long. Germline V gene lookup returns CDR1 GTSNPN and CDR2 SVGIG (reference sequence). In nucleotides, the CDR3 is TGTGCCTGGAGTGGAGGGGGTGGGAATCAGCCCCAGCATTTT. This encodes CAWSGGGGNQPQHF.

This clonotype has a handful of counts. This rearrangement joins TRBV20-1 to TRBJ2-7; D not resolved. The germline V and J ends were trimmed by 1 base and 2 bases, with 9 bases remaining between them. CDR1 and CDR2 from the germline V gene are DFQATT and SNEGSKA (reference sequence). CDR3 size: 13 residues. The CDR3: CSARVEGPYEQYF. CDR3 DNA: TGCAGTGCTAGAGTAGAAGGCCCCTACGAGCAGTACTTC.

In this sample, this clonotype turned up a few times. The V call is TRBV27, the J call TRBJ1-1; possibly TRBD1 for D (6 bases). The CDR3 has 15 residues. Germline V gives CDR1 MNHEY, CDR2 SMNVEV (reference sequence). Trimming removed 6 bases from V and 6 bases from J, with 20 bases in between. The CDR3 loop is CASSLAGGWSAEAFF. CDR3 coding DNA: TGTGCCAGCAGCTTGGCGGGGGGCTGGTCCGCTGAAGCTTTCTTT.

This clonotype has at least ten counts. CDR3 DNA: TGCGCCAGCACCTCAGGGGGCAACTATGGCTACACCTTC. It encodes CASTSGGNYGYTF. The chain recombines TRBV5-1 with TRBJ1-2; 8 nucleotides align to TRBD1. Germline assignment: CDR1 SGHRS and CDR2 YFSETQ. The V segment lost 6 bases and the J segment 2 bases; nucleotides outside the gene matches: 3. The CDR3 extends over 13 amino acids.

This clonotype was detected only a few times. The J gene is TRBJ1-1, the V gene TRBV5-1, with 8 bases identical to TRBD1. CDR1 SGHRS and CDR2 YFSETQ come from the germline V gene. V was clipped by 5 bases and J by 3 bases; unmatched bases: 6. This CDR3 has 14 residues. As DNA, the CDR3 is TGCGCCAGCAGACCTGGGACAGGTCACACTGAAGCTTTCTTT. This codes for CASRPGTGHTEAFF.

The CDR3 loop is CASSEIGTNQPQHF. CDR3 bases: TGTGCCAGCAGTGAAATAGGGACCAATCAGCCCCAGCATTTT. This rearrangement joins TRBV25-1 to TRBJ1-5; tentatively, D is TRBD1 (5 bases). Germline lookup yields CDR1 MGHDK and CDR2 SYGVNS. The CDR3 length is 14 residues. V lost 2 bases to trimming and J lost 3 bases, with 8 bases between them.

This clonotype has ten or more counts. The rearrangement links TRBV12-3 or TRBV12-4 to TRBJ2-1, with TRBD1 as a possible D gene (6 bases). Trimming pared 4 bases from V and 8 bases from J, leaving 30 bases between. CDR3 length: 19 amino acids. The CDR3 region is CASSSPVSLGGTGSDEQFF. The CDR3 bases are TGTGCCAGCAGTTCTCCGGTATCATTAGGGGGTACAGGGAGTGATGAGCAGTTCTTC.

The V and J genes are TRBV20-1 and TRBJ2-2; 11 bases line up with TRBD2. There are 16 residues in the CDR3. Looked up from germline, CDR1 is DFQATT and CDR2 is SNEGSKA (reference sequence). J lost 5 bases, V lost 3 bases, and 8 bases had no gene match. The CDR3 DNA is TGCAGTGCTAGGGAATCTAGCGGGGGGTATACCGGGGAGCTGTTTTTT. Its protein product is CSARESSGGYTGELFF.

This clonotype was observed at least ten times. The rearrangement uses TRBV28 and TRBJ1-1; unclear D gene. The V and J ends lost 1 base and 6 bases respectively, with 12 bases between them. The CDR3 has 14 residues. Germline assignment: CDR1 MDHEN and CDR2 SYDVKM. The DNA of the CDR3 is TGTGCCAGCAGTTTATTGAAGGGCGCGGCTGAAGCTTTCTTT. It codes for CASSLLKGAAEAFF. The full variable domain, rest sourced from reference TRBV28 and TRBJ1-1, is DVKVTQSSRYLVKRTGEKVFLECVQDMDHENMFWYRQDPGLGLRLIYFSYDVKMKEKGDIPEGYSVSREKKERFSLILESASTNQTSMYLCASSLLKGAAEAFFGQGTRLTVV.

This clonotype has at least ten counts. The V call is TRBV4-2, the J call TRBJ1-2; the D is unclear. The CDR3 has 14 residues. Germline V gene data show CDR1 as LGHNA and CDR2 as YNFKEQ. V lost 0 bases, J lost 4 bases, and 9 bases lay in between. CDR3 sequence reads: CASSQDSDGYGYTF. CDR3 DNA sequence: TGTGCCAGCAGCCAAGATTCGGACGGCTATGGCTACACCTTC.

This chain links TRBV7-3 with TRBJ2-1; TRBD2 might be the D (6 bases). The germline V and J ends were trimmed by 2 bases and 6 bases, with 11 bases remaining between them. CDR1 is SGHTA and CDR2 is FQGTGA in the germline V gene. This CDR3 is 14 amino acids long. The CDR3 DNA follows: TGTGCCAGCAGCTTAGGGGGGACCACCAATGAGCAGTTCTTC. Residues: CASSLGGTTNEQFF. The full variable domain, its missing parts supplied by reference TRBV7-3 and TRBJ2-1, is GAGVSQTPSNKVTEKGKYVELRCDPISGHTALYWYRQSLGQGPEFLIYFQGTGAADDSGLPNDRFFAVRPEGSVSTLKIQRTERGDSAVYLCASSLGGTTNEQFFGPGTRLTVL.

This clonotype was counted ten times or more. The gene calls are TRBV7-2 and TRBJ2-2, with TRBD1 identical over 7 bases. The junction had 5 bases not matched to a gene; V was cut back by 2 bases and J by 5 bases. This CDR3 contains 15 residues. CDR1 and CDR2 from the germline V gene are SGHTA and FQGNSA. The CDR3 protein is CASSLTQGITGELFF. CDR3 nucleotide sequence: TGTGCCAGCAGCTTAACACAGGGGATAACCGGGGAGCTGTTTTTT.

In this sample, this clonotype turned up many times. The chain couples TRBV7-2 to TRBJ2-5; the D call may be TRBD1 or TRBD2 (5 bases each). The V and J ends lost 2 bases and 5 bases respectively, with 12 bases between them. This CDR3 is 14 amino acids long. The germline CDR1 and CDR2 sequences are SGHTA and FQGNSA. The CDR3 protein is CASSLRGVTETQYF. CDR3 bases: TGTGCCAGCAGCTTACGAGGGGTTACGGAGACCCAGTACTTC.